Listed here are 30 T cell receptor beta chains from one sample, sequenced in a study of identical twins. Via MiXCR, TCRdb re-called the 5' RACE reads, giving one row per CDR3 protein. The table has approximately 630,000 distinct CDR3 sequences, around 7.5% seen once; the top ten hold around 1.6%. The same specimen was also included in a second study, on yellow fever vaccine responses in identical twins.

The sequencing input was PBMCs. These receptors originate from a woman under 30 in good health.

This clonotype showed up many times. This chain links TRBV28 with TRBJ1-2; 10 nucleotides match TRBD1. The CDR3 covers 14 residues. V lost 10 bases and J lost 4; bases outside the gene matches: 9. From germline, CDR1 is MDHEN and CDR2 SYDVKM. The CDR3 sequence: CANSDRGVGYGYTF. The CDR3 DNA sequence: TGTGCCAATTCGGACAGGGGGGTAGGCTATGGCTACACCTTC.

The chain links TRBV5-6 to TRBJ1-1, with unresolved D. Trimming removed 5 bases at V and 4 bases at J, with 18 bases between. The CDR3 length is 15 residues. Germline CDR1 reads SGHDT; CDR2 reads YYEEEE. The CDR3 loop is CASRPLSGVITEAFF. The CDR3 nucleotides are TGTGCCAGCAGGCCTTTGAGCGGGGTTATCACTGAAGCTTTCTTT.

This clonotype has ten or more counts. V usage is TRBV2 and J usage is TRBJ1-4; 9 bases align to TRBD1. V was clipped by 10 bases and J by 4 bases; unmatched bases: 7. Per germline, CDR1 SNHLY and CDR2 FYNNEI. This CDR3 is 14 amino acids long. CDR3 nucleotides: TGTGCCACTCGGACAGGGGCTTATAATGAAAAACTGTTTTTT. This encodes CATRTGAYNEKLFF.

There are a few counts of this clonotype. The chain links TRBV28 to TRBJ2-1; TRBD2 aligns across 9 bases. There are 16 residues in the CDR3. The ends lost 4 bases at V and 6 bases at J; junction bases unmatched: 10. Germline lookup yields CDR1 MDHEN and CDR2 SYDVKM. The CDR3 DNA is TGTGCCAGCAGTTACCCATGGGGCGGGAGGGTCAATGAGCAGTTCTTC. Its protein product is CASSYPWGGRVNEQFF.

This clonotype was detected many times. The chain combines TRBV21-1 with TRBJ2-2; no check of the table's D call, TRBD2, against the DNA was made. TRBV21-1 is termed a pseudogene. CDR3 length: 18 residues. CDR3 DNA: TGTGCCAGAGGCCCCATCTCGCGGGAGGGCCTTGGGACCGGGGAGCTGTTTTTT. This encodes CARGPISREGLGTGELFF.

This clonotype came up many times. The chain couples TRBV10-3 to TRBJ2-3, with a tentative D call TRBD1 (5 bases). CDR3 size: 15 residues. Per the germline V gene, CDR1 is ENHRY and CDR2 is SYGVKD. V shed 0 bases and J shed 2 bases, with 9 bases lying between them. CDR3 amino acids: CAISESRQPTDTQYF. The CDR3 bases are TGTGCCATCAGTGAGTCGAGACAGCCCACAGATACGCAGTATTTT.

This clonotype has just a few counts. The chain combines TRBV12-3 or TRBV12-4 with TRBJ2-3; TRBD1 matches 8 bases. This CDR3 is built from 16 residues. Trimming cost V 6 bases and J 8 bases; bases outside gene matches: 16. The CDR3 region has the DNA TGTGCCAGCAGCGGACAGGGATCCCTCGGCGGTGTTACGCAGTATTTT. It yields the protein CASSGQGSLGGVTQYF.

The table lists this clonotype with a few counts. This chain uses TRBV15 with TRBJ2-2; 9 bases map to TRBD2. Trimming removed 1 base from V and 3 bases from J; junction bases left unmatched: 3. CDR1 and CDR2 from the germline V gene are LNHNV and YYDKDF (reference sequence). The CDR3 runs to 16 residues. The CDR3 is CATSRGASGDTGELFF. CDR3 DNA: TGTGCCACCAGCAGAGGGGCTAGCGGGGACACCGGGGAGCTGTTTTTT.

The chain recombines TRBV27 with TRBJ2-1, with 12 bases matching TRBD2. V lost 10 bases to trimming and J lost 3 bases; unmatched junction nucleotides: 10. From germline, CDR1 is MNHEY and CDR2 SMNVEV (reference sequence). CDR3 length: 16 residues. CDR3 in DNA: TGTGCCATATCTAGCGGGAGGGCCGGATACTACAATGAGCAGTTCTTC. Amino acids: CAISSGRAGYYNEQFF.

This clonotype was seen more than once but under ten times. The chain combines TRBV24-1 with TRBJ2-1, with 7 bases that match TRBD1. Germline assignment: CDR1 KGHDR and CDR2 SFDVKD. J gave up 8 bases and V 9 bases, and 18 bases lay outside the gene matches. The CDR3 covers 16 residues. The CDR3 DNA reads as TGTGCCACCGCATCACCGGGACAGCAGGTCGTAGATGAGCAGTTCTTC. Protein: CATASPGQQVVDEQFF.

This clonotype was observed a few times. The V gene is TRBV11-1, the J gene TRBJ2-3, with unresolved D. Trimming left V 5 bases short and J 4 bases short, with 7 bases between. Germline V gene lookup returns CDR1 SGHAT and CDR2 FQDESV (reference sequence). The CDR3 totals 12 residues. In DNA, the CDR3 is TGTGCCAGCAGCCGACATGCAGATACGCAGTATTTT. Encoded protein: CASSRHADTQYF.

This clonotype showed up many times. The chain links TRBV28 to TRBJ2-1, with no clear D. CDR1 is MDHEN, CDR2 SYDVKM, per germline. The CDR3 spans 16 residues. The V end was cut by 1 base, the J end by 0 bases, with 10 bases between. The CDR3 sequence: CASSLLGSGSYNEQFF. CDR3 sequence (DNA): TGTGCCAGCAGTTTATTAGGGTCGGGCTCCTACAATGAGCAGTTCTTC. Combining the CDR3 with reference TRBV28 and TRBJ2-1 gives the whole variable domain DVKVTQSSRYLVKRTGEKVFLECVQDMDHENMFWYRQDPGLGLRLIYFSYDVKMKEKGDIPEGYSVSREKKERFSLILESASTNQTSMYLCASSLLGSGSYNEQFFGPGTRLTVL.

This clonotype was found many times. The chain recombines TRBV24-1 with TRBJ2-2; the match to TRBD2 covers 8 bases. The CDR3 has 19 amino acids. The V and J ends lost 2 bases and 0 bases, in that order; junction bases with no gene match: 10. Germline loops: CDR1 KGHDR, CDR2 SFDVKD. The DNA for the CDR3 is TGTGCCACCAGTGATTCCTCGAACGGACTAGCAGCGAACACCGGGGAGCTGTTTTTT. It encodes CATSDSSNGLAANTGELFF.

This clonotype was seen more than once but under ten times. The chain joins TRBV18 to TRBJ2-3; D possibly corresponds to TRBD1 (5 bases). The V and J ends lost 0 bases and 5 bases respectively, with 6 bases between them. The length of the CDR3 is 13 residues. Germline assignment: CDR1 KGHSH and CDR2 LQKENI. In nucleotides, the CDR3 is TGTGCCAGCTCACCACCTGGACAAGATACGCAGTATTTT. Protein product: CASSPPGQDTQYF.

This clonotype was seen more than once but under ten times. This chain connects TRBV6-1 to TRBJ1-5; D may be TRBD1 (5 bases). The germline CDR1 and CDR2 sequences are MNHNS and SASEGT. The CDR3 extends over 12 amino acids. Between the trimmed V and J ends, which lost 8 bases and 2 bases, there was a span of 7 bases. The CDR3 region has the DNA TGTGCCAGCCAGACAGGCAATCAGCCCCAGCATTTT. It specifies CASQTGNQPQHF.

Concerning this clonotype itself: One end of the junction fails to match germline, which may point to a read error. The CDR3: CCASPPEGLSYEQYF. As DNA, the CDR3 is TGCTGTGCTAGCCCCCCCGAGGGTCTCTCCTACGAGCAGTACTTC. The genes are TRBV20-1 and TRBJ2-7, with D possibly TRBD2 on 5 matching bases. Germline lookup yields CDR1 DFQATT and CDR2 SNEGSKA (reference sequence). The CDR3 covers 15 residues.

This clonotype was picked up many times. CDR3 sequence: CASSLSGGNEKLFF. The CDR3 DNA reads as TGTGCCAGCAGTTTGTCAGGGGGGAATGAAAAACTGTTTTTT. The rearrangement links TRBV12-3 or TRBV12-4 to TRBJ1-4; 7 bases line up with TRBD1. Unmatched junction bases numbered 3, after V lost 3 bases and J lost 5 bases. The CDR3 has 14 residues.

This clonotype was found many times. V and J are TRBV7-9 and TRBJ2-7; TRBD2 matches at 11 bases. Germline V gene sequence: CDR1 SEHNR, CDR2 FQNEAQ (reference sequence). The CDR3 length is 15 residues. The trim removed 5 bases at V and 0 bases at J, leaving 3 bases unmatched. CDR3: CASSPTSGSSYEQYV. CDR3 bases: TGTGCCAGCAGCCCTACTAGCGGGAGCTCCTACGAGCAGTACGTC.

The chain uses TRBV29-1 and TRBJ2-5, with 7 bases aligning to TRBD1. CDR1 SQVTM and CDR2 ANQGSEA come from the germline V gene. Trimming removed 5 bases from V and 0 bases from J; junction bases left unmatched: 6. The length of the CDR3 is 14 residues. The CDR3: CSVPQQGYQETQYF. CDR3 nucleotides: TGCAGCGTTCCTCAACAGGGGTACCAAGAGACCCAGTACTTC.

This chain links TRBV20-1 with TRBJ2-2, with D perhaps matching TRBD1 (7 bases). The V and J ends lost 5 bases and 7 bases respectively, with 11 bases between them. The CDR3 length is 12 residues. CDR1 and CDR2 from the germline V gene are DFQATT and SNEGSKA (reference sequence). The CDR3: CSAGGGHGELFF. The CDR3 nucleotides read TGCAGTGCTGGAGGGGGCCACGGGGAGCTGTTTTTT.

This clonotype was observed many times. The rearrangement uses TRBV10-3 and TRBJ2-1; 8 positions match TRBD2. The CDR3 sequence is 13 residues long. Germline lookup yields CDR1 ENHRY and CDR2 SYGVKD. After removal of 4 bases from V and 5 bases from J, the junction contained 1 base not matched to a gene. As DNA, the CDR3 is TGTGCCATCAGTGGGACTAGCCACAATGAGCAGTTCTTC. Translating it yields CAISGTSHNEQFF.

This clonotype was observed a handful of times. The rearrangement links TRBV18 to TRBJ1-5, with no clear D. CDR1 KGHSH and CDR2 LQKENI come from the germline V gene. The CDR3 has 13 residues. Written as DNA, the CDR3 is TGTGCAGCCCGGGAGCATAGCAATCAGCCCCAGCATTTT. Translation gives CAAREHSNQPQHF.

At least ten counts were recorded for this clonotype. This chain uses TRBV3-1 with TRBJ2-3; 8 nucleotides line up with TRBD2. The CDR3 runs 18 residues. The ends lost 0 bases at V and 0 bases at J; junction bases unmatched: 8. Germline CDR1 LGHDT, CDR2 YNNKEL (reference sequence). In DNA form, the CDR3 reads TGTGCCAGCAGCCAAGATGGTAGGAGACTAGCGAGCACAGATACGCAGTATTTT. It is translated as CASSQDGRRLASTDTQYF.

In this sample, this clonotype turned up a few times. This chain joins TRBV25-1 and TRBJ2-7, with D possibly called TRBD1 or TRBD2 (6 bases each). V was clipped by 2 bases and J by 4 bases, with 9 bases between them. The length of the CDR3 is 13 residues. Germline V lookup: CDR1 MGHDK, CDR2 SYGVNS. The CDR3 coding sequence is TGTGCCAGCAGTGAACAGGGGAGGTACGAGCAGTACTTC. Translating gives CASSEQGRYEQYF.

The J gene is TRBJ1-6, the V gene TRBV3-1; 7 bases line up with TRBD1. The V gene end was trimmed by 5 bases and the J gene end by 5 bases; junction bases not matched to a gene: 3. The V gene's germline CDR1 is LGHDT and CDR2 YNNKEL (reference sequence). The CDR3 has 14 residues. CDR3 DNA: TGTGCCAGCAGCGAACAGGGGAATAATTCACCCCTCCACTTT. Protein product: CASSEQGNNSPLHF.

The table lists this clonotype with a few counts. The CDR3 coding sequence is TGTGCCATCAGTGAGAGGGCTCTCTCTGGGGCCAACGTCCTGACTTTC. Protein sequence: CAISERALSGANVLTF. This chain links TRBV10-3 with TRBJ2-6; no reliable D call. V was clipped by 2 bases and J by 0 bases, with 8 bases between them. The CDR3 is 16 amino acids. Per the germline V gene, CDR1 is ENHRY and CDR2 is SYGVKD.

This clonotype was picked up a small number of times. The chain joins TRBV20-1 to TRBJ2-7; unclear D gene. Germline V gene data show CDR1 as DFQATT and CDR2 as SNEGSKA (reference sequence). V dropped 1 base and J dropped 6 bases, with 10 bases sitting between them. This CDR3 contains 12 residues. The DNA of the CDR3 is TGCAGTGCTAGAGCTGGCTCACCCGAGCAGTACTTC. Translation: CSARAGSPEQYF.

A single count supports this clonotype. This may arise from a read error, as a much more abundant clone is one base away. V is TRBV20-1 and J is TRBJ1-1; 7 nucleotides line up with TRBD1. CDR3 length: 14 residues. Germline V gives CDR1 DFQATT, CDR2 SNEGSKA (reference sequence). The DNA for the CDR3 is TGCAGTGCTAGAGATGGGACAGTCAACACTGAAGCTTTGTTT. Translation: CSARDGTVNTEALF.

The chain recombines TRBV2 with TRBJ2-1; 10 bases fit TRBD2. J gave up 10 bases and V 7 bases, and 7 bases lay outside the gene matches. CDR1 SNHLY and CDR2 FYNNEI come from the germline V gene. The CDR3 has 13 residues. The CDR3 coding sequence is TGTGCCAGCACTAGCGGGAGTTTACGGGAGCAGTTCTTC. Amino acid sequence: CASTSGSLREQFF. The full variable domain, with the rest looked up from reference TRBV2 and TRBJ2-1, is EPEVTQTPSHQVTQMGQEVILRCVPISNHLYFYWYRQILGQKVEFLVSFYNNEISEKSEIFDDQFSVERPDGSNFTLKIRSTKLEDSAMYFCASTSGSLREQFFGPGTRLTVL.

The sample holds a few counts of this clonotype. J is TRBJ2-3 and V is TRBV10-3, with D perhaps matching TRBD1 (6 bases). Germline values: CDR1 ENHRY, CDR2 SYGVKD. The CDR3 spans 14 residues. V lost 5 bases, J lost 3 bases, and 12 bases lay in between. The CDR3 is CAISRQDRTDTQYF. The CDR3 DNA reads TGTGCCATCAGTCGACAGGATAGGACAGATACGCAGTATTTT.